The clone carrying this T cell receptor (beta chain) was recorded only once. Data came from immunoSEQ multiplex PCR; TCRdb stores just in-frame clones and leaves some out. The profile shows over 100,000 clones, approximately 83% of them singletons. The CDR3 is 15 amino acids. Germline CDR1 SGHKS, CDR2 YYEKEE (reference sequence). V shed 0 bases, J shed 3 bases, and the junction held 5 bases outside the gene matches. The data originate from a study of blood T cell repertoires in COVID-19. Study background: Material from acute and convalescent COVID-19 was sourced from the United States, Italy and Spain. T cells, B-cell-depleted T cells, or PBMCs supplied cDNA or gDNA.

This chain links TRBV5-5 with TRBJ2-7, with 8 bases fitting TRBD1. The clonotype originates from a man aged 80 or over with acute or convalescent COVID-19. Sequenced material: peripheral blood. CDR3 bases: TGTGCCAGCAGCTTGGTGCCAGGGGGCTACTACGAGCAGTACTTC. Its protein is CASSLVPGGYYEQYF.